Only a few counts were recorded for the clone carrying this T cell receptor (beta chain). Germline loops: CDR1 MNHEY, CDR2 SMNVEV (reference sequence). V was pared by 3 bases and J by 4 bases, with 4 bases of the junction left unmatched. The CDR3 length is 14 residues. This entry is derived from a study of T cells after yellow fever vaccination. TCRdb redid the calling of the 5' RACE reads with MiXCR, one entry per CDR3 protein. The data hold roughly 26,000 distinct CDR3 sequences, with about 5.5% observed a single time. This clonotype originated in a young man who received the YFV17D yellow fever vaccine. This specimen was PBMCs, either bulk or a sorted T-cell subset (CD4+, CD8+, memory, or dextramer-sorted; not recorded which), taken 15 days after the yellow fever booster vaccination. The chain links TRBV27 to TRBJ2-7; the match to TRBD1 covers 9 bases. The DNA of the CDR3 is TGTGCCAGCAGTTTTCACAGGGGGCCTTACGAGCAGTACTTC. Its translation: CASSFHRGPYEQYF.